This T cell receptor (beta chain) came from a study of blood T cell repertoires in COVID-19. Looking at the study overall: Samples representing acute and convalescent COVID-19 were sourced from the United States, Italy and Spain. T cells, B-cell-depleted T cells, or PBMCs provided the cDNA or gDNA that served as material.

Only one count was recorded for this clone. Trimming cost V 1 base and J 0 bases; bases outside gene matches: 7. The CDR3 length is 19 residues. CDR1 and CDR2 (germline): MGHRA, YSYEKL. In the original analysis: Amplification from reference gene primers served as the basis for estimated nucleated cell counts. Using immunoSEQ multiplex PCR, the repertoire was profiled, and TCRdb retains in-frame clones only, with some absent. V and J calls plus clone size are reproduced from that table; the DNA served to infer D and trimming. The sample carries roughly 220,000 clones, just over 85% recorded once. The clonotype comes from a woman in her fifties or sixties with acute COVID-19. This chain connects TRBV4-1 to TRBJ2-1, with 12 bases lining up with TRBD2. Material for sequencing was PBMCs or T cells enriched from blood (not recorded which). Here the CDR3 DNA reads TGCGCCAGCAGCCAAGGACTAGCGGGAGCAATCAGCTCCTACAATGAGCAGTTCTTC. The encoded protein is CASSQGLAGAISSYNEQFF.